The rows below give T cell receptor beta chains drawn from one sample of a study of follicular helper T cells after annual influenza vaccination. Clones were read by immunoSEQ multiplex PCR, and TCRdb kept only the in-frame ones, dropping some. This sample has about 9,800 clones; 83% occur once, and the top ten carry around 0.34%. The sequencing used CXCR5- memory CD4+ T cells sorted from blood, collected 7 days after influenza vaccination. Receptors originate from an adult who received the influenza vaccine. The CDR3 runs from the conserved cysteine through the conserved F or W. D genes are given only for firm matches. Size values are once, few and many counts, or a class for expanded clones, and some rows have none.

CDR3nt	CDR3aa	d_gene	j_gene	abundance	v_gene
TGCGCCAGCAGCCTCCAAGCCCGGACAGATACTAGCACAGATACGCAGTATTTT	CASSLQARTDTSTDTQYF	NA	TRBJ2-3	NA	TRBV4-1
TGTGCCAGCAGCCCGGGACAGGACTATGGCTACACCTTC	CASSPGQDYGYTF	TRBD1	TRBJ1-2	NA	TRBV7-2
TGTGCCAGCAGTTACGAGGGTGGCCACGAGCAGTACTTC	CASSYEGGHEQYF	NA	TRBJ2-7	NA	TRBV6-5
TGCAGCGTGCGCAGATCCCAAGAGACCCAGTACTTC	CSVRRSQETQYF	NA	TRBJ2-5	NA	TRBV29-1
TGTGCCAGCAGTAACCGGGATCCCAATCAGCCCCAGCATTTT	CASSNRDPNQPQHF	NA	TRBJ1-5	NA	TRBV25-1
TGCGCCAGCAGCCAAGATGGCTCGGGGGTAGTTGGCTACACCTTC	CASSQDGSGVVGYTF	NA	TRBJ1-2	NA	TRBV4-3
TGTGCCAGCAGTTACGGGGCAGGGTCGATTCCCACCTTC	CASSYGAGSIPTF	NA	TRBJ1-2	NA	TRBV6-6
TGTGCCAGCAGCTTAGCGTGGGGTTCACCCCTCCACTTT	CASSLAWGSPLHF	NA	TRBJ1-6	NA	TRBV7-9
TGTGCCAGTAGTATAGGATCGGCGGGGGCCGGCACAGATACGCAGTATTTT	CASSIGSAGAGTDTQYF	NA	TRBJ2-3	NA	TRBV19
TGTGCCAGTAGTCGGGGGCCGAATCAGCCCCAGCATTTT	CASSRGPNQPQHF	NA	TRBJ1-5	once	TRBV19
TGTGCCAGCAGTGTTCAGGGGGCCTATGGCTACACCTTC	CASSVQGAYGYTF	TRBD1	TRBJ1-2	NA	TRBV2
TGTGCCAGCAGTTCGGACAGGTTAAGTTTTCAGCCCCAGCATTTT	CASSSDRLSFQPQHF	TRBD1	TRBJ1-5	NA	TRBV27
TGTGCCAGCAGGATCCAGGGGGCGGGCACCGGGGAGCTGTTTTTT	CASRIQGAGTGELFF	TRBD1	TRBJ2-2	NA	TRBV6-5
TGTGCCAGCAGATCAGGGACAGGGCCACTCTTCCCAGGTGAGCAGTTCTTC	CASRSGTGPLFPGEQFF	TRBD1	TRBJ2-1	NA	TRBV5-5
TGTGCCAGTAGTATCTTTATAACAGATACGCAGTATTTT	CASSIFITDTQYF	NA	TRBJ2-3	NA	TRBV19
TGTGCCAGTAGTATGGGACAGGGGGCATGGGGCTACACCTTC	CASSMGQGAWGYTF	TRBD1	TRBJ1-2	NA	TRBV19
TGCGCCAGCAGCTTAATTAGCGGTATCACAGATACGCAGTATTTT	CASSLISGITDTQYF	NA	TRBJ2-3	NA	TRBV5-1
TGTGCCAGCAGCTTTCGAGAGAACACTGAAGCTTTCTTT	CASSFRENTEAFF	NA	TRBJ1-1	NA	TRBV7-3
TGTGCCAGCTCACCGCAGGAGTCTGAAGAGCAGTACTTC	CASSPQESEEQYF	NA	TRBJ2-7	few	TRBV18
TGTGCCAGCAGTTTCAGGGAGAACACTGAAGCTTTCTTT	CASSFRENTEAFF	NA	TRBJ1-1	NA	TRBV27
TGTGCCAGCACGGGGCGGGCTGAAGCTTTCTTT	CASTGRAEAFF	NA	TRBJ1-1	NA	TRBV6-5
TGTGCCAGTAGTATCTCACAGGGGGCTGGCACTGAAGCTTTCTTT	CASSISQGAGTEAFF	TRBD1	TRBJ1-1	NA	TRBV19
TGTGCCAGCAGCCCGGGACCCATCTCTGGAAACACCATATATTTT	CASSPGPISGNTIYF	NA	TRBJ1-3	NA	TRBV7-9
TGTGCCAGCAGTTACTCCGGGGTGGGCGGCGGAGAGACCCAGTACTTC	CASSYSGVGGGETQYF	NA	TRBJ2-5	NA	TRBV6-5
TGTGCCAGTAGTATAGCAGACAGCAGGGTAGGGAGCAATCAGCCCCAGCATTTT	CASSIADSRVGSNQPQHF	NA	TRBJ1-5	NA	TRBV19
TGTGCCAGCAGTTACCGACAGGGGGCCTCCTACGAGCAGTACTTC	CASSYRQGASYEQYF	TRBD1	TRBJ2-7	NA	TRBV6-5
TGTGCCAGCAGCCCCGGGACTACCCTCCCCGGGGAGCTGTTTTTT	CASSPGTTLPGELFF	TRBD2	TRBJ2-2	NA	TRBV7-3
TGTGCCAGCAGCTTAGTCAGCAACACAGATACGCAGTATTTT	CASSLVSNTDTQYF	NA	TRBJ2-3	NA	TRBV7-2
TGTGCCAGCAGCCCCGGGACGTCGGGGGCCTCTGGAAACACCATATATTTT	CASSPGTSGASGNTIYF	NA	TRBJ1-3	NA	TRBV9
TGTGCCAGCAGTTACTCGGCTCAAGGGGTCTATGGCTACACCTTC	CASSYSAQGVYGYTF	NA	TRBJ1-2	NA	TRBV6-5
TGTGCCAGCAGCTTATCGGCCCCCTTGGATGAGCAGTTCTTC	CASSLSAPLDEQFF	NA	TRBJ2-1	NA	TRBV7-9
TGTGCCAGCAGTTACTCGACCGACGGCTTTGGATCACCCCTCCACTTT	CASSYSTDGFGSPLHF	NA	TRBJ1-6	few	TRBV6-5
TGTGCCAGCAGCTTAGGGGTGCGGGGGGGCCTGGATGAGCAGTTCTTC	CASSLGVRGGLDEQFF	TRBD2	TRBJ2-1	NA	TRBV7-2
TGTGCCAGTGCCCCCCAGGGCTTCAATCAGCCCCAGCATTTT	CASAPQGFNQPQHF	NA	TRBJ1-5	NA	TRBV19